This T cell receptor (beta chain) was sequenced during a study of shared clonotypes between healthy human individuals. The overall study: Ranging from 18 to 49 in age, donors were two women and a few men. Overall study findings and caveats: Larger richness was generally estimated for naive than memory subsets.

Points on this clone: Its target is not known. Other DNA sequences of this sample code for an identical CDR3.

Only in-frame clones appear in the TCRdb table, and some are missing; sequencing was by immunoSEQ multiplex PCR. The table includes over a million clones, approximately 68% detected once. From germline, CDR1 is SGHTA and CDR2 FQGNSA. CDR3 length equals 13 residues. The ends were cut back, 1 base at V and 1 base at J, with 4 bases in the middle. V gene TRBV7-2 combines with J gene TRBJ2-5; no clear D. This clonotype originated in a man between 18 and 29 years old in good health. Source material: memory CD4+ T cells sorted from blood. Subset denoted: CD45RA-negative fraction. For the CDR3, the DNA is TGTGCCAGCAGCTTAGGCGTCCAAGAGACCCAGTACTTC. Translation gives CASSLGVQETQYF.